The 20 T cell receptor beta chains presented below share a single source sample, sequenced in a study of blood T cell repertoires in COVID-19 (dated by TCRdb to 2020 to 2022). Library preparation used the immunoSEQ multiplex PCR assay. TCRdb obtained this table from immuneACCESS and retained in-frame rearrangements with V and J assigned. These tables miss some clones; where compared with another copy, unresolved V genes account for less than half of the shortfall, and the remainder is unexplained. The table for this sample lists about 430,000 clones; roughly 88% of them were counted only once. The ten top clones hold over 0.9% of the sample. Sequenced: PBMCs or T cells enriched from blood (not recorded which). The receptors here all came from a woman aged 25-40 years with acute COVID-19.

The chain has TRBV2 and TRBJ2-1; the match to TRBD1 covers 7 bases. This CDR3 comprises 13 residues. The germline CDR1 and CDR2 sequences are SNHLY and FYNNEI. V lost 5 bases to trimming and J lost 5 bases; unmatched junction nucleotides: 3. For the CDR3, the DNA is TGTGCCAGCAGTTTAACAGGGGACAATGAGCAGTTCTTC. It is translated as CASSLTGDNEQFF.

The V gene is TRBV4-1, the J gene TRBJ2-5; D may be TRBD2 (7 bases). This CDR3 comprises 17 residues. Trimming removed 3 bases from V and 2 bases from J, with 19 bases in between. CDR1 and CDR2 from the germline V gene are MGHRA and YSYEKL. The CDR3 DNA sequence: TGCGCCAGCAGCCATGGGAGGGGGGTGTATTCTCAAGAGACCCAGTACTTC. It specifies CASSHGRGVYSQETQYF.

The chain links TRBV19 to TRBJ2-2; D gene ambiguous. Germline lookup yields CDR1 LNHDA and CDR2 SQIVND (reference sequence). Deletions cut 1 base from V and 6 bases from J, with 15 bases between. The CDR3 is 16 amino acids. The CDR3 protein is CASSIGTRSWPGELFF. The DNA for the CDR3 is TGTGCCAGTAGTATAGGAACACGGAGCTGGCCCGGGGAGCTGTTTTTT.

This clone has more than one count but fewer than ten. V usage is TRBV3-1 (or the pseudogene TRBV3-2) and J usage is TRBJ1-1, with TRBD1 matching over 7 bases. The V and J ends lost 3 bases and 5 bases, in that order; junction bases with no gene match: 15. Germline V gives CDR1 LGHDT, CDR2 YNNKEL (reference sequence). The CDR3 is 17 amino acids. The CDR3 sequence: CASSQLFFRGKGTEAFF. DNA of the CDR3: TGTGCCAGCAGCCAGTTGTTTTTCAGGGGGAAAGGGACTGAAGCTTTCTTT.

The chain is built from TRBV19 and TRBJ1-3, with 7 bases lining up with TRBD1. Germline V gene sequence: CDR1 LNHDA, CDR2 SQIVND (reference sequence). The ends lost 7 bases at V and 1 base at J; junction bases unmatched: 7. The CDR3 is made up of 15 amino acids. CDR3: CASIPRGNSGNTIYF. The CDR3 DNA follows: TGTGCCAGTATCCCCAGGGGGAATTCTGGAAACACCATATATTTT. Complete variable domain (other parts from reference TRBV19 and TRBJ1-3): DGGITQSPKYLFRKEGQNVTLSCEQNLNHDAMYWYRQDPGQGLRLIYYSQIVNDFQKGDIAEGYSVSREKKESFPLTVTSAQKNPTAFYLCASIPRGNSGNTIYFGEGSWLTVV.

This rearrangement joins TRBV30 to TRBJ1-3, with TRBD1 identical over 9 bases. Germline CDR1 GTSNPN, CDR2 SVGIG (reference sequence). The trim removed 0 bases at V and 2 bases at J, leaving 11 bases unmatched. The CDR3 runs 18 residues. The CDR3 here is CAWSVLTGQGTTGNTIYF. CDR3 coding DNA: TGTGCCTGGAGTGTACTCACTGGACAGGGGACCACTGGAAACACCATATATTTT.

The CDR3 coding sequence is TGCGCCAGCAGCTTGGGGGACAGGGGGGACGAGCAGTACTTC. Translated: CASSLGDRGDEQYF. V is TRBV5-1 and J is TRBJ2-7; 11 nucleotides agree with TRBD1. The germline V gene has CDR1 SGHRS and CDR2 YFSETQ. This CDR3 has 14 amino acids. Germline trimming cut 0 bases from V and 5 bases from J; bases unmatched to any gene: 1.

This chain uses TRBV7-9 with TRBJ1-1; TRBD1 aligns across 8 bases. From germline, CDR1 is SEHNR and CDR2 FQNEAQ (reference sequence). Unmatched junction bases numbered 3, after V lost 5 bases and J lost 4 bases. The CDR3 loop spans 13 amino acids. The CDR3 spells CASSPTGGTEAFF. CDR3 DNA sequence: TGTGCCAGCAGCCCTACAGGGGGCACTGAAGCTTTCTTT.

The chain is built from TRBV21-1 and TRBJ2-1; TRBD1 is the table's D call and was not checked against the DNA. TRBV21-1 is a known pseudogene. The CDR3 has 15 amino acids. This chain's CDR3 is CASSGQGAYYNEQFF. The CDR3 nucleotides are TGTGCCAGCAGCGGACAGGGGGCGTATTACAATGAGCAGTTCTTC.

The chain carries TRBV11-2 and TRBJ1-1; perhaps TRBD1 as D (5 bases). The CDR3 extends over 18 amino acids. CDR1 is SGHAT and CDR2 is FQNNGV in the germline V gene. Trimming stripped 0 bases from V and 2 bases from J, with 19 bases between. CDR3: CASSLDYRIWQGNTEAFF. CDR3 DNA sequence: TGTGCCAGCAGCTTAGATTACAGGATTTGGCAGGGAAACACTGAAGCTTTCTTT.

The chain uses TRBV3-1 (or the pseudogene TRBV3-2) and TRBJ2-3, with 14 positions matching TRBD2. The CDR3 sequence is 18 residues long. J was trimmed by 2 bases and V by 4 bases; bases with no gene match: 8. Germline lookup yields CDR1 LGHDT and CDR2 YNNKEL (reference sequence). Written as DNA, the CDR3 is TGTGCCAGCAGCCGGGGACTAGCGGGAGAACCATACACAGATACGCAGTATTTT. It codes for CASSRGLAGEPYTDTQYF.

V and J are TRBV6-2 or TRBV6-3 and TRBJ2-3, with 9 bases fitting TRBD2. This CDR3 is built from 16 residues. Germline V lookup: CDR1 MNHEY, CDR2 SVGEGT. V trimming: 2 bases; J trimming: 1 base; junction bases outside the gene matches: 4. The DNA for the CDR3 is TGTGCCAGCAGTTACGCTAGCGGGGTCGGCACAGATACGCAGTATTTT. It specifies CASSYASGVGTDTQYF.

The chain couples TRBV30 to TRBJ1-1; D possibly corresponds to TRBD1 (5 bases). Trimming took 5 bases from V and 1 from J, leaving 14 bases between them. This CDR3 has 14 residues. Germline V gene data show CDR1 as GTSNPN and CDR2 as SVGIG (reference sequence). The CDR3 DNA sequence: TGTGCCTGGGTACGAAGGGGCGAGAACACTGAAGCTTTCTTT. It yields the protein CAWVRRGENTEAFF.

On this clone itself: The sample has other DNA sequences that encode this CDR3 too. The CDR3, as DNA: TGTGCCAGCTCACCCCCGGGACAGAGTAACTATGGCTACACCTTC. It is translated as CASSPPGQSNYGYTF. The chain uses TRBV18 and TRBJ1-2, with 7 bases fitting TRBD1. CDR3 length: 15 residues. CDR1 KGHSH and CDR2 LQKENI come from the germline V gene. Germline trimming cut 3 bases from V and 1 base from J; bases unmatched to any gene: 5.

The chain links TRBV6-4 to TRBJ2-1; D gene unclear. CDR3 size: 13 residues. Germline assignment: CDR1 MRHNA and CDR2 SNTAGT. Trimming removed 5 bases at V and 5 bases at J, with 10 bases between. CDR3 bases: TGTGCCAGCAGTATCAGCGCCAACAATGAGCAGTTCTTC. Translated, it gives CASSISANNEQFF.

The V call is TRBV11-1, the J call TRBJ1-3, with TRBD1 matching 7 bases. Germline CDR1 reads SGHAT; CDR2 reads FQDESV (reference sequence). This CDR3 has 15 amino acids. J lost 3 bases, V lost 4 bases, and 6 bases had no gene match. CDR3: CASSSTGFFGNTIYF. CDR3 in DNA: TGTGCCAGCAGCTCGACAGGGTTTTTTGGAAACACCATATATTTT.

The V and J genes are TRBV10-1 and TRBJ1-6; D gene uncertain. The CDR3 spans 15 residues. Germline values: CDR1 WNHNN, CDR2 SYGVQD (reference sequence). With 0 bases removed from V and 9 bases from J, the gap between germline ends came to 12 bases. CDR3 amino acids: CASSESLKGGSPLHF. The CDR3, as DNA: TGCGCCAGCAGTGAGTCCTTGAAGGGAGGTTCACCCCTCCACTTT.

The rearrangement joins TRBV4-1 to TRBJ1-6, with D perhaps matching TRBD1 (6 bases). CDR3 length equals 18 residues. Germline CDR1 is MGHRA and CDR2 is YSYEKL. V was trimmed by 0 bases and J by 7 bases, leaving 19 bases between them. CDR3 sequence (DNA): TGCGCCAGCAGCCAAGATCGGGGTCAGGGGCGCCCGAATTCACCCCTCCACTTT. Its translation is CASSQDRGQGRPNSPLHF.

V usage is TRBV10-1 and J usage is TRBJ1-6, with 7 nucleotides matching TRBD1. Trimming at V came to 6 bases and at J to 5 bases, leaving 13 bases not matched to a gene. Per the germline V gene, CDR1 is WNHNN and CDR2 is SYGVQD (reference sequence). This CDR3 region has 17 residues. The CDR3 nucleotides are TGCGCCAGCAGGGTAAGACAGGGCCGGGCTAATAATTCACCCCTCCACTTT. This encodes CASRVRQGRANNSPLHF.

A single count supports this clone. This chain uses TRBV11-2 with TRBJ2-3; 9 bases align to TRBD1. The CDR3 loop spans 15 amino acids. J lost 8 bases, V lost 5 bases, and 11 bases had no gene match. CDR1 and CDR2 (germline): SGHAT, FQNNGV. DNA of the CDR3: TGTGCCAGCAGCCCCCGGGACAGGGTCATTGCTACGCAGTATTTT. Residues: CASSPRDRVIATQYF.